A single sample is the source of the 20 T cell receptor beta chains below, sequenced in a study of metastatic and nonmetastatic thyroid tumors. Patients had received no treatment of any kind before thyroid surgery. TCRdb called clones again from the PCR reads with MiXCR. The table shows fewer than 20,000 clones, with 20% to 25% occurring only once. Sequenced: adjacent normal tissue. Receptors originate from a female donor with papillary thyroid cancer or a benign thyroid nodule (not recorded which). Some clones in this sample may be carry-over from other donors' samples.

This clone has more than one count but fewer than ten. The chain carries TRBV7-2 and TRBJ2-7; the match to TRBD1 covers 10 bases. The CDR3 runs to 15 residues. Germline CDR1 reads SGHTA; CDR2 reads FQGNSA. J lost 2 bases, V lost 5 bases, and 6 bases had no gene match. CDR3 region: CASSLGQGGTYEQYF. CDR3 sequence (DNA): TGTGCCAGCAGCCTAGGACAGGGGGGGACCTACGAGCAGTACTTC.

Only one count was recorded for this clone. No DNA is shown, since the ends of the CDR3 on it are uncertain; the CDR3 is the one TCRdb lists. The genes are TRBV13 and TRBJ2-7; the DNA was not used to check the table's D call, TRBD1. Looked up from germline, CDR1 is PRHDT and CDR2 is FYEKMQ (reference sequence). Inclusive of both ends, the CDR3 amounts to 19 amino acids. The CDR3 spells CASSFYICSARDRRYEQYF.

This clone was recorded many times. The chain has TRBV9 and TRBJ2-2; D may be TRBD1 or TRBD2 (6 bases each). Germline-derived CDR1 and CDR2 are SGDLS and YYNGEE. V gave up 3 bases and J gave up 4 bases, with 13 bases separating them. CDR3 length: 15 residues. CDR3 DNA sequence: TGTGCCAGCAGCGCCCACGGGGGCGGCACCGGGGAGCTGTTTTTT. Residues: CASSAHGGGTGELFF.

In DNA form, the CDR3 reads TGCAGTGCTAGAGCGACTAGCGGGGTCAGTGCTACGCAGTATTTT. Its protein is CSARATSGVSATQYF. J is TRBJ2-3 and V is TRBV20-1, with TRBD2 identical over 11 bases. Germline CDR1 DFQATT, CDR2 SNEGSKA (reference sequence). The trim removed 1 base at V and 8 bases at J, leaving 8 bases unmatched. The CDR3 totals 15 residues.

The chain joins TRBV20-1 to TRBJ1-5; D might be TRBD1 (6 bases). The CDR3 extends over 13 amino acids. The germline gives CDR1 DFQATT, CDR2 SNEGSKA (reference sequence). The germline V and J ends were trimmed by 3 bases and 4 bases, with 10 bases remaining between them. This chain's CDR3 is CSARTGGNQPQHF. CDR3 DNA: TGCAGTGCTAGGACAGGAGGTAATCAGCCCCAGCATTTT.

In this sample, this clone turned up many times. The chain recombines TRBV7-9 with TRBJ2-1; D is perhaps TRBD2 (6 bases). Per the germline V gene, CDR1 is SEHNR and CDR2 is FQNEAQ (reference sequence). The CDR3 spans 14 residues. Trimming stripped 0 bases from V and 3 bases from J, with 6 bases between. The CDR3 protein is CASSLAGGYNEQFF. CDR3 in DNA: TGTGCCAGCAGCTTAGCCGGGGGCTACAATGAGCAGTTCTTC.

This clone has just a few counts. The junction shows a germline mismatch at one end, possibly a read error. The genes are TRBV27 and TRBJ2-7; 7 positions agree with TRBD2. This CDR3 comprises 16 residues. CDR1 and CDR2 from the germline V gene are MNHEY and SMNVEV (reference sequence). The CDR3 coding sequence is TGTGCCAACAGTTTATCATCTGGAGGGAGGGACCACGAGCAGTACTTC. Amino acid sequence: CANSLSSGGRDHEQYF.

This clone came up many times. CDR3 protein: CASSLARTIYNEQFF. The CDR3 DNA reads TGTGCCAGCAGCTTAGCCCGAACTATTTACAATGAGCAGTTCTTC. The chain combines TRBV11-2 with TRBJ2-1; D not certain. Germline-derived CDR1 and CDR2 are SGHAT and FQNNGV. The CDR3 consists of 15 residues. Trimming took 1 base from V and 4 from J, leaving 11 bases between them.

This clone was counted between two and nine times. J is TRBJ1-3 and V is TRBV6-1; 8 positions match TRBD1. Germline V gene sequence: CDR1 MNHNS, CDR2 SASEGT. V trimming: 6 bases; J trimming: 4 bases; junction bases outside the gene matches: 8. The CDR3 loop spans 15 amino acids. The CDR3 sequence: CASSVQGAFGNTIYF. The CDR3 bases are TGTGCCAGCAGCGTTCAGGGGGCCTTCGGAAACACCATATATTTT.

This clone was seen at least ten times. The genes are TRBV20-1 and TRBJ2-5; 7 bases match TRBD2. V shed 6 bases, J shed 7 bases, and the junction held 11 bases outside the gene matches. Germline V gene data show CDR1 as DFQATT and CDR2 as SNEGSKA (reference sequence). This CDR3 is built from 13 residues. CDR3 in DNA: TGCAGTGCCGCGGGAGATGGGGTCCGGACCCAGTACTTC. It encodes CSAAGDGVRTQYF.

This clone occurred many times. The chain joins TRBV30 to TRBJ2-2; D is perhaps TRBD1 or TRBD2 (5 bases each). The CDR3 covers 14 residues. V lost 4 bases and J 7 bases, leaving 16 bases between the germline ends. Germline values: CDR1 GTSNPN, CDR2 SVGIG (reference sequence). The CDR3 protein is CAWTGISSHGELFF. In DNA, the CDR3 is TGTGCCTGGACAGGGATTTCTAGCCACGGGGAGCTGTTTTTT.

This clone was picked up many times. The rearrangement links TRBV20-1 to TRBJ2-3, with TRBD1 matching 7 bases. Germline values: CDR1 DFQATT, CDR2 SNEGSKA (reference sequence). This CDR3 has 14 amino acids. In nucleotides, the CDR3 is TGCAGCGCCCGGAGAGGGGGCACGACAGATACGCAGTATTTT. This encodes CSARRGGTTDTQYF.

The chain is built from TRBV9 and TRBJ1-2, with D unresolved. This CDR3 has 19 amino acids. In germline, CDR1 is SGDLS, CDR2 YYNGEE. V dropped 3 bases and J dropped 4 bases, with 28 bases sitting between them. CDR3 residues: CASSASLQGKGFGSYGYTF. The CDR3 DNA follows: TGTGCCAGCAGCGCTAGTCTCCAAGGGAAGGGATTTGGGAGCTATGGCTACACCTTC.

This clone was observed a few times. The rearrangement links TRBV2 to TRBJ1-1; no clear D gene. Trimming left V 7 bases short and J 7 bases short, with 19 bases between. The CDR3 length is 14 residues. The V gene's germline CDR1 is SNHLY and CDR2 FYNNEI. CDR3 bases: TGTGCCAGCAACGTTAATGCGGCAGGTAATGAAGCTTTCTTT. This gives the protein CASNVNAAGNEAFF. Full variable domain (rest looked up from reference TRBV2 and TRBJ1-1): EPEVTQTPSHQVTQMGQEVILRCVPISNHLYFYWYRQILGQKVEFLVSFYNNEISEKSEIFDDQFSVERPDGSNFTLKIRSTKLEDSAMYFCASNVNAAGNEAFFGQGTRLTVV.

The chain carries TRBV12-3 or TRBV12-4 and TRBJ2-7, with D unclear. CDR3 length: 14 amino acids. Trimming shortened V by 1 base and J by 0 bases, and 7 bases separated the two germline ends. The DNA for the CDR3 is TGTGCCAGCAGTTTAGGTGGGAACTCCTACGAGCAGTACTTC. It encodes CASSLGGNSYEQYF.

By share, this clone counts as medium-sized. The DNA for the CDR3 is TGTGCCAGCAGTTACCCAACTAGCGGGAACACCGGGGAGCTGTTTTTT. It encodes CASSYPTSGNTGELFF. The chain employs TRBV6-2 or TRBV6-3 and TRBJ2-2, with 8 nucleotides matching TRBD2. Looked up from germline, CDR1 is MNHEY and CDR2 is SVGEGT. The J segment lost 1 base and the V segment lost 2 bases, leaving 3 bases of the junction unmatched. This CDR3 spans 16 amino acids.

The chain joins TRBV6-1 to TRBJ1-1; the D gene is possibly TRBD1 (6 bases). V lost 6 bases and J lost 1, with 12 bases in between. The CDR3 covers 14 residues. The germline gives CDR1 MNHNS, CDR2 SASEGT. CDR3 nucleotides: TGTGCCAGCAGAAACAGGGAGGAGAACACTGAAGCTTTCTTT. This sequence encodes CASRNREENTEAFF.

Many counts were recorded for this clone. The genes are TRBV7-6 and TRBJ2-6; D unclear. Germline lookup yields CDR1 SGHVS and CDR2 FNYEAQ. The CDR3 spans 15 residues. Trimming stripped 2 bases from V and 0 bases from J, with 5 bases between. The CDR3 here is CASSLWGSGANVLTF. The CDR3 nucleotides read TGTGCCAGCAGCTTATGGGGCTCTGGGGCCAACGTCCTGACTTTC. Supplemented by reference TRBV7-6 and TRBJ2-6, the full variable domain reads GAGVSQSPRYKVTKRGQDVALRCDPISGHVSLYWYRQALGQGPEFLTYFNYEAQQDKSGLPNDRFSAERPEGSISTLTIQRTEQRDSAMYRCASSLWGSGANVLTFGAGSRLTVL.

V and J are TRBV6-6 and TRBJ1-2; 9 nucleotides line up with TRBD1. Germline CDR1 is MNHNY and CDR2 is SVGAGI (reference sequence). The CDR3 spans 14 residues. V was pared by 0 bases and J by 5 bases, with 1 base of the junction left unmatched. CDR3 DNA: TGTGCCAGCAGTTACTCGACAGGGGGATATGGCTACACCTTC. This translates into CASSYSTGGYGYTF.

This clone was seen a few times. This sequence joins TRBV6-2 or TRBV6-3 and TRBJ2-7, with a possible D match to TRBD1 (8 bases). This CDR3 is built from 16 residues. Trimming stripped 7 bases from V and 2 bases from J, with 21 bases between. From germline, CDR1 is MNHEY and CDR2 SVGEGT. The CDR3 nucleotides read TGTGCCAGCATCGCTGCGGGGGACAGGCATCCCTACGAGCAGTACTTC. It specifies CASIAAGDRHPYEQYF.